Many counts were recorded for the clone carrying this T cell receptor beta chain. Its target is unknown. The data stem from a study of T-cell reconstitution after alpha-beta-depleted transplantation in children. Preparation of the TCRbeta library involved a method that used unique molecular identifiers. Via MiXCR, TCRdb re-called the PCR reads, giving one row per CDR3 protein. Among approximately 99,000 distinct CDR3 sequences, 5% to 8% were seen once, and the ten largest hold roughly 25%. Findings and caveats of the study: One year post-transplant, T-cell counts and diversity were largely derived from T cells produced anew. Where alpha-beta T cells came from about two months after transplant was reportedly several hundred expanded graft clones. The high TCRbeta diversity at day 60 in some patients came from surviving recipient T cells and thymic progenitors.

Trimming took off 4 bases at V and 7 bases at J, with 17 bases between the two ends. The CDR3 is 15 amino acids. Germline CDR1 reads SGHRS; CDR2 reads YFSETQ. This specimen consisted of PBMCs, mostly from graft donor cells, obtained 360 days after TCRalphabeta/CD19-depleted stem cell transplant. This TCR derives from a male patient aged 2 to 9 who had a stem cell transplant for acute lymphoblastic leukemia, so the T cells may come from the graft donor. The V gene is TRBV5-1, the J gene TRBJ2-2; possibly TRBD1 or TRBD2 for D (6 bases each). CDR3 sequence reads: CASSPQRGAIGELFF. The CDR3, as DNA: TGCGCCAGCAGCCCCCAGAGGGGGGCTATCGGGGAGCTGTTTTTT.